This record looks at one T cell receptor (beta chain) sequence and its context. The target antigen is unknown. This sample is part of a study of cytomegalovirus exposure and HLA in healthy donors. Study-wide findings and caveats: Within an earlier analysis, most TCR beta V segments proved productive either about 87% or about 30% of the time. A later analysis showed TCR association rates differing by HLA locus, peaking at DRB1 and lowest at HLA-C. An analysis was carried out later, and it reportedly showed fewer N-insertions in an Asian-associated ancestry cluster than the approximately 610-donor mean.

The PCR made use of 60 Vbeta and 13 Jbeta primers. Method: immunoSEQ multiplex PCR; TCRdb's copy keeps in-frame clones and lacks some. The top ten clones hold roughly an eighth of a sample with 55,000 to 85,000 clones, more than 70% of them seen once. The sample comprised PBMCs. This clonotype was obtained from a middle-aged woman in good health and CMV-seropositive.

The DNA for the CDR3 is TGTGCCAGCAGTGGTCGGACAGGAAATCACTACGAGCAGTACTTC. This codes for CASSGRTGNHYEQYF. The chain combines TRBV27 with TRBJ2-7; 7 nucleotides align to TRBD1. The junction had 10 bases not matched to a gene; V was cut back by 5 bases and J by 3 bases. The CDR3 has 15 amino acids. From germline, CDR1 is MNHEY and CDR2 SMNVEV (reference sequence).